The TCR beta chain under discussion was sequenced for a study of monozygotic twins with inflammatory bowel disease. Study-level results: Especially with disease activity, IBD patients had fewer clonotypes in common with others than healthy twins did. No detectable difference in repertoire similarity separated concordant from discordant twins, possibly as a result of limited power. IBD patients carried less diverse TCRbeta repertoires (inverse Simpson) than healthy co-twins.

As to this clonotype: Its antigen is currently unknown.

Germline V CDR1 and CDR2: SNHLY, FYNNEI. The CDR3 is 14 residues long. Nested amplification of TCRalpha and TCRbeta cDNA involved two PCRs of around 15 and 9 cycles. TCRdb reprocessed the 5' RACE reads, keeping one entry per CDR3 protein, no DNA. The sample totals 400,000 to 500,000 distinct CDR3 sequences. The sequencing input was blood. The chain links TRBV2 to TRBJ2-7; without DNA, the TCRdb call of TRBD1 cannot be checked. The receptor comes from a human donor with ulcerative colitis or Crohn's disease, or a healthy co-twin of an affected twin (not recorded which). CDR3: CASNSGRPSYEQYF. The variable domain in full, completed from reference TRBV2 and TRBJ2-7, reads EPEVTQTPSHQVTQMGQEVILRCVPISNHLYFYWYRQILGQKVEFLVSFYNNEISEKSEIFDDQFSVERPDGSNFTLKIRSTKLEDSAMYFCASNSGRPSYEQYFGPGTRLTVT.